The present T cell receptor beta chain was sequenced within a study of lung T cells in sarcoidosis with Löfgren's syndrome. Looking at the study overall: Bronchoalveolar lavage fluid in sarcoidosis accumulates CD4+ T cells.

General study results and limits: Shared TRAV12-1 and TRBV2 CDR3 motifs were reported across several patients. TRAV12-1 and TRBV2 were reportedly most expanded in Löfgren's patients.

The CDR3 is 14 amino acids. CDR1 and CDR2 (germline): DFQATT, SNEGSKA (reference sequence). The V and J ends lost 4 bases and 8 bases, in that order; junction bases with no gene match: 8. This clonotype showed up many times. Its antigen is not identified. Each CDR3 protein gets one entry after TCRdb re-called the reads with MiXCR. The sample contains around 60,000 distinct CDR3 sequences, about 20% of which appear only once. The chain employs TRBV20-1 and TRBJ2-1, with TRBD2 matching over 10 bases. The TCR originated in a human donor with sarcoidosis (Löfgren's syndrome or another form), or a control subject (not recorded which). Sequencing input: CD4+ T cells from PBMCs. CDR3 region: CSAIPGLARYEQFF. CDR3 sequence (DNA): TGCAGTGCTATCCCGGGACTAGCGCGCTATGAGCAGTTCTTC.